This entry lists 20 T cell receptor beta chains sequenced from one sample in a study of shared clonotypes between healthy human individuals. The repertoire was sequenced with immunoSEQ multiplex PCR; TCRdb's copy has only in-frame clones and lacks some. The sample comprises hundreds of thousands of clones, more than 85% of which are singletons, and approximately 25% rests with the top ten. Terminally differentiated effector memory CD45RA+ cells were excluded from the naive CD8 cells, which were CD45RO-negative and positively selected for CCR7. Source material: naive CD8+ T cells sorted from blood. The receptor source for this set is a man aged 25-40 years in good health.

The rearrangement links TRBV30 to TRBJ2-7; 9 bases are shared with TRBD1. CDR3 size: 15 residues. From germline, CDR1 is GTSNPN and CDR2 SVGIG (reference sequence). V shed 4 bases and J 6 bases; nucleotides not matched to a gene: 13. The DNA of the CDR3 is TGTGCCTGGACCCCAACGGACAGGGGACAAGGCGAGCAGTACTTC. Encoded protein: CAWTPTDRGQGEQYF.

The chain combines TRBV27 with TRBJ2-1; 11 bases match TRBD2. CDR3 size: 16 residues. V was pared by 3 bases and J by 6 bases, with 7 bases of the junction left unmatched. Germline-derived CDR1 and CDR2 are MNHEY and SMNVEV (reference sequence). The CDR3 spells CASSLTRLAGPNEQFF. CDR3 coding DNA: TGTGCCAGCAGTTTGACGAGACTAGCGGGACCCAATGAGCAGTTCTTC.

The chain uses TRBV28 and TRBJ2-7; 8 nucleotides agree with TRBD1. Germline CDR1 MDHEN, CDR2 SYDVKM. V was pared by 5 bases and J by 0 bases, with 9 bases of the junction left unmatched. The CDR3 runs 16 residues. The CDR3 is CASSPQTGASSYEQYF. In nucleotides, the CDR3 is TGTGCCAGCAGTCCTCAGACAGGGGCGAGCTCCTACGAGCAGTACTTC.

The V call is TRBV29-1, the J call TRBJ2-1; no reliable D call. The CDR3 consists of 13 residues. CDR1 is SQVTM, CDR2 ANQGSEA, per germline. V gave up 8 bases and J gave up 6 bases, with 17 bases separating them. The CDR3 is CSIKGIRSNEQFF. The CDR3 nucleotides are TGCAGCATCAAAGGGATTCGGTCCAATGAGCAGTTCTTC.

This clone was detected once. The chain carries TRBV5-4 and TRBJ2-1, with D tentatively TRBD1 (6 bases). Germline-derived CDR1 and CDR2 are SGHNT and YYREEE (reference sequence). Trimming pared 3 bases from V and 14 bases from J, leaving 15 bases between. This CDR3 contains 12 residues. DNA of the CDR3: TGTGCCAGCAGCTGGGCAGGACAGACGAAGTTCTTC. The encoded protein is CASSWAGQTKFF. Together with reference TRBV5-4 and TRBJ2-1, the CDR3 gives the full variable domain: ETGVTQSPTHLIKTRGQQVTLRCSSQSGHNTVSWYQQALGQGPQFIFQYYREEENGRGNFPPRFSGLQFPNYSSELNVNALELDDSALYLCASSWAGQTKFFGPGTRLTVL.

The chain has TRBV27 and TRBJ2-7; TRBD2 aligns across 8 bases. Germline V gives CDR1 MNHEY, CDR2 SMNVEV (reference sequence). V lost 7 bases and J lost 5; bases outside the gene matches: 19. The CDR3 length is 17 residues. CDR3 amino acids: CASTDRGGRGIVDEQYF. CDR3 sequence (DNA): TGTGCCAGCACCGACCGGGGGGGCCGGGGGATCGTGGACGAGCAGTACTTC.

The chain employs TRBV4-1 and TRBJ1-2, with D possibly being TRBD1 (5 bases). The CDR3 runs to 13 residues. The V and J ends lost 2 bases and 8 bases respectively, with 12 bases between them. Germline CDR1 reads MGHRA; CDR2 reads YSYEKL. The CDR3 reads CASSQLGLGGYTF. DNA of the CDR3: TGCGCCAGCAGCCAACTGGGACTTGGGGGCTACACCTTC.

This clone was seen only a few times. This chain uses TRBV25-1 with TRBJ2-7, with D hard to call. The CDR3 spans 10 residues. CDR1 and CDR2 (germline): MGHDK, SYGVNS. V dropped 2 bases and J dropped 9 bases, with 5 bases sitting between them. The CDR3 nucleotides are TGTGCCAGCAGTGAAGGTGCGCAGTACTTC. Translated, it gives CASSEGAQYF.

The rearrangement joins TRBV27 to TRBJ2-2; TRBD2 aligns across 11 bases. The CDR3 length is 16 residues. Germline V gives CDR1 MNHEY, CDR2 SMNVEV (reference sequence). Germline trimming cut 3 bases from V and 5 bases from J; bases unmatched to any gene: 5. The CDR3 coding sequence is TGTGCCAGCAGTTTTCTCCGGACTAGCGGGACCGGGGAGCTGTTTTTT. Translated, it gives CASSFLRTSGTGELFF.

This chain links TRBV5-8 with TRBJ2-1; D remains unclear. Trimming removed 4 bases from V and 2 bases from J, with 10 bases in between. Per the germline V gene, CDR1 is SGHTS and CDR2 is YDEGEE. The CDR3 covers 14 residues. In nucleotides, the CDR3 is TGTGCCAGCAGCATCGGAAGACCCTACAATGAGCAGTTCTTC. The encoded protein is CASSIGRPYNEQFF.

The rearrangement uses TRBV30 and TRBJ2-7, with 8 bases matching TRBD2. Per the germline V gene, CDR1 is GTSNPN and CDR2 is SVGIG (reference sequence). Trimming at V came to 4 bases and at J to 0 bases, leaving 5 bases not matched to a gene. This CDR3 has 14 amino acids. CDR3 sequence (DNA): TGTGCCTGGATTACTAGCGGATACTCCTACGAGCAGTACTTC. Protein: CAWITSGYSYEQYF.

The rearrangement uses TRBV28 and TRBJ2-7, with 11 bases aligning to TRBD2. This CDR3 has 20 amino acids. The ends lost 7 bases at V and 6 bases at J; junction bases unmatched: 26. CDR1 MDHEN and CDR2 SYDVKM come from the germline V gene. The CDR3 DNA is TGTGCCAGCACGTTCCCGACATCACCAATCCTAGCGGGAGGAGGGTCCGAGCAGTACTTC. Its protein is CASTFPTSPILAGGGSEQYF.

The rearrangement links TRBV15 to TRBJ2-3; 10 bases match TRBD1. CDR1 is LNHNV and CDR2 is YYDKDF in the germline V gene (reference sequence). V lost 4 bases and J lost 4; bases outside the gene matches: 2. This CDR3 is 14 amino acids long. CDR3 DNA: TGTGCCACCAGCATTGGACAGGGGGCAGATACGCAGTATTTT. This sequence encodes CATSIGQGADTQYF.

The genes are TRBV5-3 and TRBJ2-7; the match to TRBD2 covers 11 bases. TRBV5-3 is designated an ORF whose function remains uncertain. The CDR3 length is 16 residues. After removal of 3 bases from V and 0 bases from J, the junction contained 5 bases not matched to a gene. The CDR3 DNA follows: TGTGCCAGAAGCTCCTCTAGCGGGAGGACCTCCTACGAGCAGTACTTC. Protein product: CARSSSSGRTSYEQYF.

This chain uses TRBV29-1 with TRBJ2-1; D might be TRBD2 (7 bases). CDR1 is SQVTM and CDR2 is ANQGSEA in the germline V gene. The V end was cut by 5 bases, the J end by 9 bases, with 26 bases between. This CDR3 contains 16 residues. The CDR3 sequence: CSVWGGSLGSKGEQFF. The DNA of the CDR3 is TGCAGCGTTTGGGGGGGCTCTCTGGGGTCTAAGGGTGAGCAGTTCTTC.

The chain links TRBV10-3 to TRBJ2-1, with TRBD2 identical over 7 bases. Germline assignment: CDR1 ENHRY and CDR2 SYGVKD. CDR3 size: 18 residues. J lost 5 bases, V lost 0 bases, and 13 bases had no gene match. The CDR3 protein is CAISESRASGKTHNEQFF. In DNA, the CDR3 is TGTGCCATCAGTGAGTCGCGGGCTAGCGGTAAGACCCACAATGAGCAGTTCTTC.

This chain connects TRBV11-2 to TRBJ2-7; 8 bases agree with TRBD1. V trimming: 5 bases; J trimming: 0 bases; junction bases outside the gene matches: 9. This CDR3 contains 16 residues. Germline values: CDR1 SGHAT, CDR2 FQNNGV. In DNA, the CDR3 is TGTGCCAGCAGCGAACGGACAGGGCGAACCTCCTACGAGCAGTACTTC. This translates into CASSERTGRTSYEQYF.

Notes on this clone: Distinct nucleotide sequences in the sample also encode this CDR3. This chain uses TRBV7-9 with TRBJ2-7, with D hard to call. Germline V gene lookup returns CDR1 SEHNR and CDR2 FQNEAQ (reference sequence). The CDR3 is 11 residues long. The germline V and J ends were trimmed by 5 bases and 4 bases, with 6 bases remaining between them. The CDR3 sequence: CASSPGYEQYF. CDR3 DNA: TGTGCCAGCAGCCCTGGGTACGAGCAGTACTTC.

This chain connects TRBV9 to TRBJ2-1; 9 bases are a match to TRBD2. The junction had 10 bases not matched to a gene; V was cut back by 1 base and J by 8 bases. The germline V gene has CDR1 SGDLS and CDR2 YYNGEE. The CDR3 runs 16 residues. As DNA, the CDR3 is TGTGCCAGCAGCGTACGAACCAGGGCTAGCGGGGATGAGCAGTTCTTC. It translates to CASSVRTRASGDEQFF.

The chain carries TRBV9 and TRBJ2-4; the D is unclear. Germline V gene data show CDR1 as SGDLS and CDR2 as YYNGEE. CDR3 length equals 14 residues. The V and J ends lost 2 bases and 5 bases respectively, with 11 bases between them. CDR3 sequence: CASSVGRFENIQYF. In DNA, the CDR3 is TGTGCCAGCAGCGTCGGACGTTTCGAAAACATTCAGTACTTC.